Each of the 21 T cell receptor beta chains below was sequenced from the same sample in a study of graft-versus-host responses after intestinal transplantation. The method was immunoSEQ multiplex PCR; TCRdb's version includes in-frame clones alone and lacks a portion of them. The repertoire holds approximately 63,000 clones, with under 90% as singletons. Once graft tissue had been processed, intraepithelial and lamina propria lymphocytes were released. Material: ileum tissue, obtained 357 days after transplant. These receptors were taken from a human patient who received an intestinal transplant, so some T cells may come from the graft donor.

This chain connects TRBV5-4 to TRBJ1-1, with TRBD1 as a possible D gene (5 bases). The length of the CDR3 is 13 residues. The V end was cut by 4 bases, the J end by 4 bases, with 11 bases between. Germline V CDR1 and CDR2: SGHNT, YYREEE (reference sequence). The CDR3 DNA is TGTGCCAGCAGCGATTCGGGGGGCACTGAAGCTTTCTTT. It is translated as CASSDSGGTEAFF.

The chain links TRBV9 to TRBJ1-4, with 8 bases that match TRBD1. Germline V gene sequence: CDR1 SGDLS, CDR2 YYNGEE. V lost 4 bases and J lost 9; bases outside the gene matches: 11. This CDR3 is built from 15 residues. The CDR3 coding sequence is TGTGCCAGCAGCCCGACAGGGGAAGGGTGGCAAAAACTGTTTTTT. Its protein product is CASSPTGEGWQKLFF.

This clone has only one observation. The V and J genes are TRBV29-1 and TRBJ2-1; 7 nucleotides match TRBD2. CDR1 and CDR2 from the germline V gene are SQVTM and ANQGSEA. This CDR3 spans 15 amino acids. V trimming: 4 bases; J trimming: 1 base; junction bases outside the gene matches: 7. The CDR3 sequence is CSVGGGRGSYNEQFF. The CDR3 DNA follows: TGCAGCGTTGGGGGCGGGAGAGGTTCCTACAATGAGCAGTTCTTC.

The rearrangement links TRBV5-1 to TRBJ2-5; TRBD2 matches at 7 bases. This CDR3 is 14 amino acids long. The trim removed 4 bases at V and 1 base at J, leaving 4 bases unmatched. The germline V gene has CDR1 SGHRS and CDR2 YFSETQ. CDR3 in DNA: TGCGCCAGCAGCGCCCTAGCGGCCCAAGAGACCCAGTACTTC. Translating it yields CASSALAAQETQYF.

The table lists this clone with a count of one. The DNA of the CDR3 is TGCGCCAGCAGCCAAGCTCCGACCGGGACAGGGGGAGGACCCCCCTATGGCTACACCTTC. This encodes CASSQAPTGTGGGPPYGYTF. This chain joins TRBV4-1 and TRBJ1-2, with 11 bases aligning to TRBD1. V shed 1 base, J shed 4 bases, and the junction held 17 bases outside the gene matches. Germline loops: CDR1 MGHRA, CDR2 YSYEKL. The CDR3 length is 20 residues.

The V gene is TRBV11-2, the J gene TRBJ2-3; TRBD2 matches 14 bases. In germline, CDR1 is SGHAT, CDR2 FQNNGV. This CDR3 is built from 18 residues. Unmatched junction bases numbered 11, after V lost 4 bases and J lost 5 bases. CDR3 residues: CASSSTTRLAGGGDTQYF. The CDR3 DNA sequence: TGTGCCAGCAGCTCCACAACTCGACTAGCGGGAGGGGGAGATACGCAGTATTTT.

The CDR3 coding sequence is TGTGCCAGCAGAGGAAGCGGGCTCACCGGGGAGCTGTTTTTT. Translating gives CASRGSGLTGELFF. This sequence joins TRBV25-1 and TRBJ2-2, with D possibly being TRBD2 (6 bases). Germline V gene sequence: CDR1 MGHDK, CDR2 SYGVNS. The CDR3 has 14 residues. V was clipped by 6 bases and J by 4 bases, with 12 bases between them.

This clone was seen only once. This sequence joins TRBV12-5 and TRBJ2-3, with TRBD2 as a possible D gene (7 bases). V was trimmed by 5 bases and J by 2 bases, leaving 17 bases between them. Germline CDR1 reads LGHNT; CDR2 reads FRNRAP. The CDR3 loop spans 16 amino acids. The CDR3 sequence is CASGPSAGAFTDTQYF. The DNA for the CDR3 is TGTGCTAGTGGTCCGTCGGCGGGGGCCTTCACAGATACGCAGTATTTT.

The V and J genes are TRBV14 and TRBJ2-7; 9 nucleotides agree with TRBD2. Germline V lookup: CDR1 SGHDN, CDR2 FVKESK. The CDR3 contains 13 residues. The junction had 5 bases not matched to a gene; V was cut back by 4 bases and J by 7 bases. The CDR3 spells CASSRGRVREQYF. The CDR3 DNA sequence: TGTGCCAGCAGCCGCGGGAGGGTGAGGGAGCAGTACTTC.

The V gene is TRBV28, the J gene TRBJ2-7; D possibly corresponds to TRBD1 (6 bases). Trimming took 6 bases from V and 1 from J, leaving 16 bases between them. The CDR3 consists of 15 residues. Germline V lookup: CDR1 MDHEN, CDR2 SYDVKM. CDR3: CASSLTGFGSYEQYF. The CDR3 region has the DNA TGTGCCAGCAGCCTTACAGGGTTTGGGTCCTACGAGCAGTACTTC. Complete variable domain (other parts from reference TRBV28 and TRBJ2-7): DVKVTQSSRYLVKRTGEKVFLECVQDMDHENMFWYRQDPGLGLRLIYFSYDVKMKEKGDIPEGYSVSREKKERFSLILESASTNQTSMYLCASSLTGFGSYEQYFGPGTRLTVT.

The CDR3 protein is CAWLLQGDTEAFF. Written as DNA, the CDR3 is TGTGCCTGGCTCCTACAGGGGGACACTGAAGCTTTCTTT. The chain joins TRBV30 to TRBJ1-1, with 8 positions matching TRBD1. J lost 3 bases, V lost 5 bases, and 5 bases had no gene match. This CDR3 is 13 amino acids long. The germline CDR1 and CDR2 sequences are GTSNPN and SVGIG (reference sequence).

The chain employs TRBV29-1 and TRBJ2-7, with 12 bases matching TRBD2. This CDR3 comprises 18 residues. Losses at the gene ends were 3 bases for V and 3 bases for J; bases not matched to a gene: 15. The germline CDR1 and CDR2 sequences are SQVTM and ANQGSEA. The CDR3 here is CSVEWLAGGPSIFYEQYF. In DNA form, the CDR3 reads TGCAGCGTTGAGTGGCTAGCGGGAGGGCCAAGTATCTTCTACGAGCAGTACTTC.

The gene calls are TRBV29-1 and TRBJ2-7; the D gene is possibly TRBD1 (6 bases). Germline V lookup: CDR1 SQVTM, CDR2 ANQGSEA. V was pared by 4 bases and J by 5 bases, with 12 bases between. The CDR3 runs 12 residues. CDR3 nucleotide sequence: TGCAGCGTTGGCCCAACAGGGCACGAGCAGTACTTC. Translated: CSVGPTGHEQYF.

V is TRBV7-6 and J is TRBJ2-7; D is unresolved. CDR3 length equals 13 residues. The germline V and J ends were trimmed by 7 bases and 2 bases, with 12 bases remaining between them. From germline, CDR1 is SGHVS and CDR2 FNYEAQ. CDR3 bases: TGTGCCAGCAAGGGCGGCAACACCTACGAGCAGTACTTC. It codes for CASKGGNTYEQYF.

The chain recombines TRBV4-1 with TRBJ2-7; perhaps TRBD2 as D (5 bases). Germline V gene sequence: CDR1 MGHRA, CDR2 YSYEKL. V dropped 1 base and J dropped 3 bases, with 10 bases sitting between them. The CDR3 runs to 14 residues. The CDR3 is CASSQVSRDYEQYF. CDR3 nucleotides: TGCGCCAGCAGCCAAGTGTCTCGGGACTACGAGCAGTACTTC.

This sequence joins TRBV4-1 and TRBJ2-5; 13 bases agree with TRBD2. Germline V gene data show CDR1 as MGHRA and CDR2 as YSYEKL. CDR3 size: 17 residues. J was trimmed by 5 bases and V by 2 bases; bases with no gene match: 8. CDR3 sequence (DNA): TGCGCCAGCAGCCAATCACTAGCGGGGGGGCCGGGCGAGACCCAGTACTTC. Residues: CASSQSLAGGPGETQYF.

The rearrangement links TRBV2 to TRBJ2-2, with D uncertain. This CDR3 is built from 11 residues. V lost 10 bases, J lost 5 bases, and 8 bases lay in between. Germline V gene lookup returns CDR1 SNHLY and CDR2 FYNNEI. The CDR3 DNA reads as TGTGCCACCGTTCAGACCGGGGAGCTGTTTTTT. This encodes CATVQTGELFF. The whole variable domain, remainder taken from reference TRBV2 and TRBJ2-2, is EPEVTQTPSHQVTQMGQEVILRCVPISNHLYFYWYRQILGQKVEFLVSFYNNEISEKSEIFDDQFSVERPDGSNFTLKIRSTKLEDSAMYFCATVQTGELFFGEGSRLTVL.

The chain joins TRBV5-1 to TRBJ2-7; 11 bases fit TRBD2. V dropped 1 base and J dropped 2; count of bases not matched to a gene: 5. The CDR3 totals 16 residues. Germline CDR1 SGHRS, CDR2 YFSETQ. Here the CDR3 DNA reads TGCGCCAGCAGCTTGCGGACTAGCGGGCCCACCTACGAGCAGTACTTC. This translates into CASSLRTSGPTYEQYF.

About this clone: The sample carries other DNA sequences with the same CDR3. The chain couples TRBV4-2 to TRBJ1-2; D uncertain. The CDR3 is 12 amino acids. Trimming pared 1 base from V and 2 bases from J, leaving 2 bases between. Germline CDR1 LGHNA, CDR2 YNFKEQ. The CDR3 DNA reads as TGTGCCAGCAGCCAAGGAAACTATGGCTACACCTTC. Translating it yields CASSQGNYGYTF.

The rearrangement links TRBV9 to TRBJ2-3, with D perhaps matching TRBD1 or TRBD2 (5 bases each). This CDR3 spans 17 amino acids. CDR1 is SGDLS, CDR2 YYNGEE, per germline. Trimming left V 0 bases short and J 6 bases short, with 20 bases between. This chain's CDR3 is CASSVAGGGHSGDTQYF. Written as DNA, the CDR3 is TGTGCCAGCAGCGTAGCCGGCGGCGGGCATTCAGGGGATACGCAGTATTTT.

For the CDR3, the DNA is TGTGCCAGCAGCTTAACGTCACTAGCGGGCTACGAGCAGTACTTC. It yields the protein CASSLTSLAGYEQYF. The V call is TRBV7-3, the J call TRBJ2-7; 9 bases align to TRBD2. CDR1 SGHTA and CDR2 FQGTGA come from the germline V gene. CDR3 size: 15 residues. The trim removed 0 bases at V and 3 bases at J, leaving 3 bases unmatched.